This paragraph covers one TCR beta chain sequence. The entry originates in a study of T cell clonotyping in hematopoietic cell transplantation. Here immunoSEQ multiplex PCR was the method, and the copy in TCRdb shows in-frame clones only, minus some. The table includes some 11,000 clones, 75% to 90% detected once. This sample comprised PBMCs, obtained 180 days after allogeneic stem cell transplant. The receptor was isolated from a male patient between 60 and 69 years old who had an allogeneic stem cell transplant from an unrelated donor, so the T cells may come from the graft donor. Some clones in this sample may be carry-over from other donors' samples.

CDR3 coding DNA: TGTGCCAGCAGGACGATAAGGCAGGCGAACACTGAAGCTTTCTTT. This codes for CASRTIRQANTEAFF. The chain has TRBV6-5 and TRBJ1-1; no clear D gene. Trimming took 6 bases from V and 1 from J, leaving 15 bases between them. CDR3 length: 15 amino acids. Germline loops: CDR1 MNHEY, CDR2 SVGAGI.